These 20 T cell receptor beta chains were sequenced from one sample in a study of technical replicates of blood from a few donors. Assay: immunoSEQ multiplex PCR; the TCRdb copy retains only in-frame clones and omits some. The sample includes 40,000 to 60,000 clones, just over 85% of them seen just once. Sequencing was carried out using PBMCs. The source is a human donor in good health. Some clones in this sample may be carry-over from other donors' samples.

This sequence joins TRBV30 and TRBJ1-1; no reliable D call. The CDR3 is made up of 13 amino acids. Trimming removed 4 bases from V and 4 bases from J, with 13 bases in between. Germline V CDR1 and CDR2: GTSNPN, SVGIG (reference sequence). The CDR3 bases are TGTGCCTGGACGTTCCGGGGTCGCACTGAAGCTTTCTTT. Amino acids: CAWTFRGRTEAFF.

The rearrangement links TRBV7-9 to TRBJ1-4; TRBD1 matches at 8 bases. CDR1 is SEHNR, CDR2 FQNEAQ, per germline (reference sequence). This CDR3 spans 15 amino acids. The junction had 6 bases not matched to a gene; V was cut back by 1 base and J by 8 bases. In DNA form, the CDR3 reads TGTGCCAGCAGCTTAGATGCAGGGGGCAACGAAAAACTGTTTTTT. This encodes CASSLDAGGNEKLFF.

The CDR3 DNA sequence: TGCAGCGTTTTCGAGCGGGAGGGCCGATACGAGCAGTACTTC. Protein product: CSVFEREGRYEQYF. The chain couples TRBV29-1 to TRBJ2-7; TRBD2 aligns across 10 bases. The length of the CDR3 is 14 residues. J gave up 4 bases and V 5 bases, and 8 bases lay outside the gene matches. Germline-derived CDR1 and CDR2 are SQVTM and ANQGSEA.

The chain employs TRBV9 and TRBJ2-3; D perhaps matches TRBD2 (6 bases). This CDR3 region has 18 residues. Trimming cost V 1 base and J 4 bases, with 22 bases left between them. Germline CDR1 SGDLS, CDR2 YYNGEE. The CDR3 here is CASSVQLAQSGRPDTQYF. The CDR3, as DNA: TGTGCCAGCAGCGTACAACTTGCCCAAAGCGGGCGGCCAGATACGCAGTATTTT.

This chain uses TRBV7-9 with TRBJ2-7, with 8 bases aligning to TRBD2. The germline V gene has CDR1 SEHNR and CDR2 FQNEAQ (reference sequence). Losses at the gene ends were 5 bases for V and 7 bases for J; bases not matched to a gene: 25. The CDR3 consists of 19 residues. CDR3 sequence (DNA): TGTGCCAGCAGCCCCACGCTTAGCGGGGTCTCTAATGACCTTCAAGAGCAGTACTTC. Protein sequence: CASSPTLSGVSNDLQEQYF. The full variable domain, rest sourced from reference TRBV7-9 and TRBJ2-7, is DTGVSQNPRHKITKRGQNVTFRCDPISEHNRLYWYRQTLGQGPEFLTYFQNEAQLEKSRLLSDRFSAERPKGSFSTLEIQRTEQGDSAMYLCASSPTLSGVSNDLQEQYFGPGTRLTVT.

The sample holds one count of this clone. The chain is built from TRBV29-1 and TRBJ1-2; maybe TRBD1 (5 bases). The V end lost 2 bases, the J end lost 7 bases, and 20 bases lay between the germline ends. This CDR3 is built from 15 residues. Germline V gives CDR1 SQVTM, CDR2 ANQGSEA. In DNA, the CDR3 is TGCAGCGTTGAATCGGAGGGTCGGCAGGGCGGTGGCTACACCTTC. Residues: CSVESEGRQGGGYTF.

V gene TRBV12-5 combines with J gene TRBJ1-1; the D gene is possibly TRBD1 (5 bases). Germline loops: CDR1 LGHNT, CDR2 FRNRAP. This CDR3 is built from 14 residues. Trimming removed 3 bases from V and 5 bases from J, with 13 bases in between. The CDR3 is CASGFGRGWTEAFF. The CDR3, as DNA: TGTGCTAGTGGTTTTGGTAGGGGATGGACTGAAGCTTTCTTT.

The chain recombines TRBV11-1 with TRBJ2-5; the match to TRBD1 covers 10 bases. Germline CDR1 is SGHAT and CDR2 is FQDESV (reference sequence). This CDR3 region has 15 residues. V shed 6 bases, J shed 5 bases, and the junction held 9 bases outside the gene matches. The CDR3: CASRAGTGDVETQYF. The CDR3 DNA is TGTGCCAGCAGGGCCGGGACAGGGGACGTGGAGACCCAGTACTTC.

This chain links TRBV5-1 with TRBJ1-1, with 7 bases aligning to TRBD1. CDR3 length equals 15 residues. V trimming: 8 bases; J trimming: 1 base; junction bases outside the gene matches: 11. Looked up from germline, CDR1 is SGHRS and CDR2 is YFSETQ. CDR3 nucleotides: TGCGCCAGGTTACAGGGGCAGCAGTGGAACACTGAAGCTTTCTTT. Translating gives CARLQGQQWNTEAFF.

CDR3 residues: CASSPPLAGEFTDTQYF. CDR3 DNA sequence: TGTGCCAGCAGTCCCCCCCTAGCGGGGGAGTTTACAGATACGCAGTATTTT. J is TRBJ2-3 and V is TRBV6-4; 10 bases agree with TRBD2. The V gene end was trimmed by 5 bases and the J gene end by 3 bases; junction bases not matched to a gene: 11. The CDR3 is made up of 17 amino acids. Germline V CDR1 and CDR2: MRHNA, SNTAGT.

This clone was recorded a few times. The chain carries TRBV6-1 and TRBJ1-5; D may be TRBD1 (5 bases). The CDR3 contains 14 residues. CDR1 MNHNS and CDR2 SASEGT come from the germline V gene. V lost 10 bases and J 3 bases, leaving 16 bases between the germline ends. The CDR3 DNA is TGTGCCACCAATTTCCAGGGCGCCAATCAGCCCCAGCATTTT. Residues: CATNFQGANQPQHF.

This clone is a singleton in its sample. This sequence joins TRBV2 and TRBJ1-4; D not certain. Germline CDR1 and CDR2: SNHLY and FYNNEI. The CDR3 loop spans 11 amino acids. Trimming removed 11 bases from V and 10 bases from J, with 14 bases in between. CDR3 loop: CAAGLGVKLFF. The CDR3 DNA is TGTGCCGCCGGACTGGGAGTAAAACTGTTTTTT.

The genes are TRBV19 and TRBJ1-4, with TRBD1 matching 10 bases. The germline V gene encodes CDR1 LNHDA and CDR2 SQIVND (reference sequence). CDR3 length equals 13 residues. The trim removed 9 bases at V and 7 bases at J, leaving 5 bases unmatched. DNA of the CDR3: TGTGCCAGCCACGGGACAGGGGTTGAAAAACTGTTTTTT. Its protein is CASHGTGVEKLFF.

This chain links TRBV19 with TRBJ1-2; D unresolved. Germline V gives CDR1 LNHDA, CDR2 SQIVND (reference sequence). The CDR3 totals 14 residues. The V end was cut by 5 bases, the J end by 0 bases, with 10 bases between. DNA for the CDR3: TGTGCCAGTAGTGGAGGGCCGTCTAACTATGGCTACACCTTC. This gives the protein CASSGGPSNYGYTF.

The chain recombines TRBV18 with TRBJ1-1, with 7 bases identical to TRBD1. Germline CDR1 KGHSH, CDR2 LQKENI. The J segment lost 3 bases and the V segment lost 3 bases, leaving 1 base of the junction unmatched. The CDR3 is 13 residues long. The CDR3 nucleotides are TGTGCCAGCTCACCGGGGACAGACACTGAAGCTTTCTTT. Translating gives CASSPGTDTEAFF.

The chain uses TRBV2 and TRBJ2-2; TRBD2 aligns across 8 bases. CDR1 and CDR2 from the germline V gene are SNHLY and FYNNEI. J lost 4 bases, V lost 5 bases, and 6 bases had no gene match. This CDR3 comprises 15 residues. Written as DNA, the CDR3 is TGTGCCAGCAGTACCGGGGGGGCAGCCACCGGGGAGCTGTTTTTT. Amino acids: CASSTGGAATGELFF.

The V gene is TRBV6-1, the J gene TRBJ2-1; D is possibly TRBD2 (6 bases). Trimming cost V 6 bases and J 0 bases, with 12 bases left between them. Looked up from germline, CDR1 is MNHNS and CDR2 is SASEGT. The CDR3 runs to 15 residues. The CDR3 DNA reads TGTGCCAGCAGGGGGGGACTGACCTCCTACAATGAGCAGTTCTTC. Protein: CASRGGLTSYNEQFF.

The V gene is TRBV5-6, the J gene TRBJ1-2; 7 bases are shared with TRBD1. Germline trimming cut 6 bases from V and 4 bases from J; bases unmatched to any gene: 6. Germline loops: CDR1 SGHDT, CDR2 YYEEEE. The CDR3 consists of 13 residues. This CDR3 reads CASMGQTTYGYTF. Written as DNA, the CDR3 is TGTGCCAGCATGGGACAGACAACCTATGGCTACACCTTC.

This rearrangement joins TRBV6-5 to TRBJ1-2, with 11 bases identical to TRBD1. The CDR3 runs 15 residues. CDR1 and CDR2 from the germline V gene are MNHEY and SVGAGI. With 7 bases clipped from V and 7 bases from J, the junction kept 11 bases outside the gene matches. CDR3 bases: TGTGCCAGCACTCACCAGGGGACAGGGGGATTTGGCTACACCTTC. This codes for CASTHQGTGGFGYTF.

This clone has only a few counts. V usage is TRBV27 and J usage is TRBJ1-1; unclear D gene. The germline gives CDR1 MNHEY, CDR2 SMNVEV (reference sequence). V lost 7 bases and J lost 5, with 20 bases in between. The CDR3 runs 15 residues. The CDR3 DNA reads TGTGCCAGCAACACCTTGGAGAGGGCGAGGACTGAAGCTTTCTTT. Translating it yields CASNTLERARTEAFF.